This T cell receptor (beta chain) was sequenced during a study of blood T cells in healthy people across ages. A second roughly 6 to 11 cycle PCR used barcoded and J-beta primers. The authors tagged each cDNA molecule using a template-switch adaptor with 12 random nucleotides. TCRdb reanalysed the 5' RACE reads using MiXCR and keeps one entry per CDR3 protein. The sample holds about 720,000 distinct CDR3 sequences, 20% to 25% seen once. Trimming removed 4 bases at V and 6 bases at J, with 21 bases between. Germline CDR1 is ENHRY and CDR2 is SYGVKD. The CDR3 covers 16 residues. The same specimen was also included in a second study, on T cells of mothers and their children. That work adds: The shaping of TCR recombination output by thymic selection is similar in related and unrelated pairs.

The sample taken for sequencing was blood. The chain is built from TRBV10-3 and TRBJ2-5; perhaps D is TRBD1 or TRBD2 (5 bases each). This TCR came from a boy between 10 and 17 years old in good health. CDR3 nucleotides: TGTGCCATCAGTGGGTCGGGGACCAGAGTCGGACAGACCCAGTACTTC. Translating gives CAISGSGTRVGQTQYF.